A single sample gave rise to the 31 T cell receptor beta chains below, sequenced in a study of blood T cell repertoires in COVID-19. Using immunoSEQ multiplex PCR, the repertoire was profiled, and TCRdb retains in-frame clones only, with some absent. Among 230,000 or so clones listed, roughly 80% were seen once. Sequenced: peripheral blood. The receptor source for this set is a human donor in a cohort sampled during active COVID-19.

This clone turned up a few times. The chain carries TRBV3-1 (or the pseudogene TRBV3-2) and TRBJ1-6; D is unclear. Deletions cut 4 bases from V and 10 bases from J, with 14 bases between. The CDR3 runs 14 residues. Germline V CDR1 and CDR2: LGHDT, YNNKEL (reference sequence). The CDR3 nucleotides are TGTGCCAGCAGCCCCCGGACTGGTGAATCACCCCTCCACTTT. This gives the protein CASSPRTGESPLHF.

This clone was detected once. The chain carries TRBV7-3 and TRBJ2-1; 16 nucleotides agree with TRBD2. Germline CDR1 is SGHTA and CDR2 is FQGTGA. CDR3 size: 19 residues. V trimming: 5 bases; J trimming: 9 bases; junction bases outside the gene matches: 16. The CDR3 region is CASSPTGTSGRAGQIEQFF. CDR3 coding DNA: TGTGCCAGCAGCCCAACCGGGACTAGCGGGAGGGCCGGCCAAATTGAGCAGTTCTTC. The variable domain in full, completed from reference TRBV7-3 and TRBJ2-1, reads GAGVSQTPSNKVTEKGKYVELRCDPISGHTALYWYRQSLGQGPEFLIYFQGTGAADDSGLPNDRFFAVRPEGSVSTLKIQRTERGDSAVYLCASSPTGTSGRAGQIEQFFGPGTRLTVL.

The CDR3 is CAISETGDEQYF. The DNA for the CDR3 is TGTGCCATCAGCGAGACAGGGGACGAGCAGTACTTC. The gene calls are TRBV10-3 and TRBJ2-7; 8 bases map to TRBD1. The CDR3 has 12 residues. V gave up 6 bases and J gave up 5 bases; unmatched junction bases: 3. Germline V gene sequence: CDR1 ENHRY, CDR2 SYGVKD.

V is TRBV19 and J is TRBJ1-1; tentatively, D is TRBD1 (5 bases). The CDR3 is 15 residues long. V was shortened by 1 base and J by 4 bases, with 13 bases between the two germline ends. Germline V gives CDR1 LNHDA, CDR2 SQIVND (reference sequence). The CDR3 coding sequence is TGTGCCAGTAGTATAGTCGGAGGGGTACTCACTGAAGCTTTCTTT. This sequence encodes CASSIVGGVLTEAFF.

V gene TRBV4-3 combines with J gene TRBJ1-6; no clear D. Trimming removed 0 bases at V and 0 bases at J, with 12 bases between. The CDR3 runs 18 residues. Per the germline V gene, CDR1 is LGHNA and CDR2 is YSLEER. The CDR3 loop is CASSQDRVGSSYNSPLHF. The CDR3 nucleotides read TGCGCCAGCAGCCAAGATCGTGTAGGGAGCTCCTATAATTCACCCCTCCACTTT.

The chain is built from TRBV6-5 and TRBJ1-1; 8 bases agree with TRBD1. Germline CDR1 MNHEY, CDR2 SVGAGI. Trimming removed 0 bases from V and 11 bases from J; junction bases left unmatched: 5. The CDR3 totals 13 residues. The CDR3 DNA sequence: TGTGCCAGCAGTTACTCTTACAGGGGGGTGGCTTTCTTT. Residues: CASSYSYRGVAFF.

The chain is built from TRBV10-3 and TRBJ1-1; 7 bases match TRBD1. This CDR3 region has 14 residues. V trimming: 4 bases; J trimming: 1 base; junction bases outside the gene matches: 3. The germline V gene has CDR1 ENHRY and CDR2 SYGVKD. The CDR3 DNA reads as TGTGCCATCAGTGGCAACAGGGGGAACACTGAAGCTTTCTTT. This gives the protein CAISGNRGNTEAFF.

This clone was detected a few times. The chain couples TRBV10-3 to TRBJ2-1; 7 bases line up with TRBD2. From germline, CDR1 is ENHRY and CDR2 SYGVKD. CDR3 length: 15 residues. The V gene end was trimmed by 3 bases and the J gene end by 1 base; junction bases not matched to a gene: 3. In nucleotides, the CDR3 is TGTGCCATCAGTGATCTGGGGGGGTCCTACAATGAGCAGTTCTTC. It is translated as CAISDLGGSYNEQFF.

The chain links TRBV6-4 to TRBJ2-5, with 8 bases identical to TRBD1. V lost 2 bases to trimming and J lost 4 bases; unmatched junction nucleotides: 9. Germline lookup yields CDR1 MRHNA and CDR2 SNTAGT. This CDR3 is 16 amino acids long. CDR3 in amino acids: CASSDKVADRGETQYF. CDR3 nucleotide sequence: TGTGCCAGCAGTGACAAGGTCGCCGACAGGGGAGAGACCCAGTACTTC.

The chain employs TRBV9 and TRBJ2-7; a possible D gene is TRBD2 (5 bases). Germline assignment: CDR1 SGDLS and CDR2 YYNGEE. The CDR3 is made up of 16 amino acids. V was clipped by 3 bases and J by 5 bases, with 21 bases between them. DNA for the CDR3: TGTGCCAGCAGCGAGCCCTCACTAGGAGGAAGCGACGAGCAGTACTTC. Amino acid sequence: CASSEPSLGGSDEQYF.

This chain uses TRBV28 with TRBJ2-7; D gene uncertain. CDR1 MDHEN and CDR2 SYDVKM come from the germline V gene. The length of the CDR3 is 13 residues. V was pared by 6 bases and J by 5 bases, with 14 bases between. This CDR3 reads CASRPTGRNEQYF. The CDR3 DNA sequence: TGTGCCAGCAGACCCACGGGTCGGAACGAGCAGTACTTC. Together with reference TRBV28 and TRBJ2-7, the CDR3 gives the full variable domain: DVKVTQSSRYLVKRTGEKVFLECVQDMDHENMFWYRQDPGLGLRLIYFSYDVKMKEKGDIPEGYSVSREKKERFSLILESASTNQTSMYLCASRPTGRNEQYFGPGTRLTVT.

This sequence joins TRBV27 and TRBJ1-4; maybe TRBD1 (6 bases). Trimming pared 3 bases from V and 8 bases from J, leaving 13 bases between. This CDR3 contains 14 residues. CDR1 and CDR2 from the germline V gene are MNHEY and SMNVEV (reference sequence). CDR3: CASSFSQGNEKLFF. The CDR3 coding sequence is TGTGCCAGCAGTTTCAGTCAGGGGAACGAAAAACTGTTTTTT.

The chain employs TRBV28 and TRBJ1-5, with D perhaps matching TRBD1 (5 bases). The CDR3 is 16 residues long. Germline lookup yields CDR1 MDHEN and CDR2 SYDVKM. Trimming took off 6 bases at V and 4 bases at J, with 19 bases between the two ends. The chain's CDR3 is CASSVTGTLGNQPQHF. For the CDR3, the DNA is TGTGCCAGCAGCGTAACAGGTACCCTGGGGAATCAGCCCCAGCATTTT.

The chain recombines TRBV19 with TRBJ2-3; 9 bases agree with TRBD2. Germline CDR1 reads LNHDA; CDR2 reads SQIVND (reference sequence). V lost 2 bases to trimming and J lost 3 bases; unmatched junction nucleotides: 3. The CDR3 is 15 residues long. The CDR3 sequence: CASSISAGGTDTQYF. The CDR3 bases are TGTGCCAGTAGTATATCGGCGGGAGGGACAGATACGCAGTATTTT.

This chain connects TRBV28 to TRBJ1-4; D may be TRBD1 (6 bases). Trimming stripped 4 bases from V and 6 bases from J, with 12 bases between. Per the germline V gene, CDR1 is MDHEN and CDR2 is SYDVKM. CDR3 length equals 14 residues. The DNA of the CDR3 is TGTGCCAGCAGTTCGGCAGGGGTGTATGAAAAACTGTTTTTT. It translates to CASSSAGVYEKLFF. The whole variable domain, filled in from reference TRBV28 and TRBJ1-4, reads DVKVTQSSRYLVKRTGEKVFLECVQDMDHENMFWYRQDPGLGLRLIYFSYDVKMKEKGDIPEGYSVSREKKERFSLILESASTNQTSMYLCASSSAGVYEKLFFGSGTQLSVL.

CDR3 nucleotides: TGTGCCAGCAGCTCGGACAGGGGCTACACCTTC. Protein product: CASSSDRGYTF. This chain joins TRBV6-6 and TRBJ1-2, with 7 bases aligning to TRBD1. Unmatched junction bases numbered 3, after V lost 6 bases and J lost 8 bases. The V gene's germline CDR1 is MNHNY and CDR2 SVGAGI (reference sequence). The CDR3 is 11 residues long.

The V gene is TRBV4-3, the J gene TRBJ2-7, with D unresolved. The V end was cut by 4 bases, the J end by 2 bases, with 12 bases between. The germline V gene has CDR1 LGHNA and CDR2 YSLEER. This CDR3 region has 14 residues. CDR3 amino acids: CASSRDPGPYEQYF. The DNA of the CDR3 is TGCGCCAGCAGCCGAGACCCGGGTCCCTACGAGCAGTACTTC.

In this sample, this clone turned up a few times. The CDR3, as DNA: TGCGCCAGCAGCCAACAGGGGGCTGATTCACCCCTCCACTTT. Protein product: CASSQQGADSPLHF. The chain combines TRBV4-1 with TRBJ1-6, with 8 bases lining up with TRBD1. The trim removed 2 bases at V and 8 bases at J, leaving 2 bases unmatched. The V gene's germline CDR1 is MGHRA and CDR2 YSYEKL. The CDR3 length is 14 residues.

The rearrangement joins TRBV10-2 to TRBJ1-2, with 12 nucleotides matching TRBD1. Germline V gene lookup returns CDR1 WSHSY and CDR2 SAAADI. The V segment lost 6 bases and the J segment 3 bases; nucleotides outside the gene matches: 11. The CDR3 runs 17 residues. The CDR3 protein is CASSVVGQGAGDYGYTF. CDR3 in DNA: TGCGCCAGCAGCGTCGTGGGACAGGGGGCGGGGGACTATGGCTACACCTTC.

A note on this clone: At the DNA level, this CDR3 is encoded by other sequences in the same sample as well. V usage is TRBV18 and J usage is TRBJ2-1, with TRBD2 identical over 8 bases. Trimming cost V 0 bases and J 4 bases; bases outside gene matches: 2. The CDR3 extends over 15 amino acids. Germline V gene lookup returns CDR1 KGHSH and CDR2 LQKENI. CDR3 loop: CASSPPGLGYNEQFF. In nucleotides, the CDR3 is TGTGCCAGCTCACCACCGGGACTAGGTTACAATGAGCAGTTCTTC.

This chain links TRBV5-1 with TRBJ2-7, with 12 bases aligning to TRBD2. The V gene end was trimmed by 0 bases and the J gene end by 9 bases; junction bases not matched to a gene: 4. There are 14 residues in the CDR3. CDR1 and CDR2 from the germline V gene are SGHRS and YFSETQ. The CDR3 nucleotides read TGCGCCAGCAGCTTGGGACTAGCGGGAGTCGGGCAGTACTTC. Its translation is CASSLGLAGVGQYF.

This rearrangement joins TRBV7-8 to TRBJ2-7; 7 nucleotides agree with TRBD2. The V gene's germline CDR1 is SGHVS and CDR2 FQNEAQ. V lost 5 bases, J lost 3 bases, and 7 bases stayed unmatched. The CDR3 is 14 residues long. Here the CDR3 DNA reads TGTGCCAGCAGCCTACCGAGCGGGAACTACGAGCAGTACTTC. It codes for CASSLPSGNYEQYF.

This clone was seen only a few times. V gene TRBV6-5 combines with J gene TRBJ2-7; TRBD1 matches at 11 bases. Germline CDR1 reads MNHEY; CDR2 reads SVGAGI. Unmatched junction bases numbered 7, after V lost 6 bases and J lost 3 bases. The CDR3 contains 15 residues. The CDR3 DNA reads TGTGCCAGCAGCGGCGGACAGGGGGCTTACTACGAGCAGTACTTC. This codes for CASSGGQGAYYEQYF.

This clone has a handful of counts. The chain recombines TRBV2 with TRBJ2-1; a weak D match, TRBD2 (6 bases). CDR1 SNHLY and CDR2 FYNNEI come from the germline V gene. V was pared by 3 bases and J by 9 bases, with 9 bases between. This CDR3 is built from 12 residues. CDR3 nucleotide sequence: TGTGCCAGCAGTGACTCCGGGGGTGAGCAGTTCTTC. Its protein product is CASSDSGGEQFF.

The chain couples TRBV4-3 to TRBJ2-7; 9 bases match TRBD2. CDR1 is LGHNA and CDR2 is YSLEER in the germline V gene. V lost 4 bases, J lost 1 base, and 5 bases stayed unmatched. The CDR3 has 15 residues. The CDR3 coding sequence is TGCGCCAGCAGCCGGGTTCTAGCGGGGTCCTACGAGCAGTACTTC. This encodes CASSRVLAGSYEQYF.

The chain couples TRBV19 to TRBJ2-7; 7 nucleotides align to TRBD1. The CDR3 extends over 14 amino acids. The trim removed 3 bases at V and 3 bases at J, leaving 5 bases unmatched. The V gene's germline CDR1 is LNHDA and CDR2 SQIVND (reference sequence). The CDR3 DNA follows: TGTGCCAGTAGTATGAGAAGGGACAGCTACGAGCAGTACTTC. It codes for CASSMRRDSYEQYF. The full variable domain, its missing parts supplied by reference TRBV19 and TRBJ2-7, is DGGITQSPKYLFRKEGQNVTLSCEQNLNHDAMYWYRQDPGQGLRLIYYSQIVNDFQKGDIAEGYSVSREKKESFPLTVTSAQKNPTAFYLCASSMRRDSYEQYFGPGTRLTVT.

CDR3: CASSGMGTGVYF. In nucleotides, the CDR3 is TGTGCCAGCAGCGGGATGGGGACAGGGGTGTATTTT. The chain combines TRBV9 with TRBJ2-3; 10 bases line up with TRBD1. The CDR3 length is 12 residues. The ends lost 3 bases at V and 14 bases at J; junction bases unmatched: 6. CDR1 SGDLS and CDR2 YYNGEE come from the germline V gene. Supplemented by reference TRBV9 and TRBJ2-3, the full variable domain reads DSGVTQTPKHLITATGQRVTLRCSPRSGDLSVYWYQQSLDQGLQFLIQYYNGEERAKGNILERFSAQQFPDLHSELNLSSLELGDSALYFCASSGMGTGVYFGPGTRLTVL.

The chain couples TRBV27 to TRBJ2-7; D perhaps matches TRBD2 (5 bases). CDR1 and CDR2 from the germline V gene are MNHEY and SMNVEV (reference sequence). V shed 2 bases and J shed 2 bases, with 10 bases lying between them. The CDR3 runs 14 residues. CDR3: CASSLTFGAYEQYF. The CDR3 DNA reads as TGTGCCAGCAGTTTAACATTCGGGGCCTACGAGCAGTACTTC.

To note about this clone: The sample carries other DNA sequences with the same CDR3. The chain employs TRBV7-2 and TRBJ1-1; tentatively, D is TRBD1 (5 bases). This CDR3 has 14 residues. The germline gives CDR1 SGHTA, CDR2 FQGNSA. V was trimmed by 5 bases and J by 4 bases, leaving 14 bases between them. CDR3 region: CASSPTGGSTEAFF. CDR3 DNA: TGTGCCAGCAGCCCCACGGGGGGTAGCACTGAAGCTTTCTTT.

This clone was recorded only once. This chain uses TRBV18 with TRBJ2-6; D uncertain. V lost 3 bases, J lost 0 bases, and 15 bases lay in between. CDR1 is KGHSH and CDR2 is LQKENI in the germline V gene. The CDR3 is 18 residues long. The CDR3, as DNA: TGTGCCAGCTCACCGATAGCCCCAAACCCCTCTGGGGCCAACGTCCTGACTTTC. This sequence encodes CASSPIAPNPSGANVLTF.

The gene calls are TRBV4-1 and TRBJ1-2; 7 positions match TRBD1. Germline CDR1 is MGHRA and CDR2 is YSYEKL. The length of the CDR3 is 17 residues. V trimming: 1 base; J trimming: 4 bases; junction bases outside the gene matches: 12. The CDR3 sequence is CASSQVEGQPNFYGYTF. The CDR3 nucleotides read TGCGCCAGCAGCCAAGTCGAGGGACAGCCAAACTTCTATGGCTACACCTTC.